This record looks at one TCR beta chain sequence and its context. CDR3 length: 15 amino acids. Germline-derived CDR1 and CDR2 are SEHNR and FQNEAQ (reference sequence). Trimming pared 0 bases from V and 1 base from J, leaving 8 bases between. In chemo-refractory metastatic non-small-cell lung cancer, patients got ipilimumab CTLA-4 blockade together with focal radiation. Sequencing was performed with immunoSEQ multiplex PCR; in TCRdb, only in-frame clones are kept and a portion is missing. The table has about 51,000 clones, roughly 83% seen once. These data are taken from a study of radiotherapy plus CTLA-4 blockade in lung cancer.

Sequences were derived from peripheral blood, sampled from a patient treated with radiotherapy plus ipilimumab. This chain connects TRBV7-9 to TRBJ2-3; no reliable D call. This clonotype was sampled from a human donor with non-small cell lung cancer who had a complete response to radiotherapy plus ipilimumab. The CDR3 reads CASSLARMGTDTQYF. CDR3 coding DNA: TGTGCCAGCAGCTTAGCGCGTATGGGCACAGATACGCAGTATTTT.